This entry lists 25 T cell receptor beta chains sequenced from one sample in a study of PD-1 blockade in classical Hodgkin lymphoma. Relapse after autologous stem cell transplantation occurred in every patient, and brentuximab vedotin exposure varied. Using immunoSEQ multiplex PCR, the repertoire was profiled, and TCRdb retains in-frame clones only, with some absent. Seen here are tens of thousands of clones, approximately 91% observed once, and the top ten hold less than 25%. The input for sequencing was peripheral blood mononuclear cells (PBMCs), taken at baseline. The receptor set was obtained from a human donor with classical Hodgkin lymphoma.

The rearrangement links TRBV5-1 to TRBJ2-1; 11 positions match TRBD2. Germline CDR1 is SGHRS and CDR2 is YFSETQ. V lost 4 bases and J lost 5; bases outside the gene matches: 8. The CDR3 totals 16 residues. The CDR3 nucleotides are TGCGCCAGCAGCCCCGGGACTAGCGGATTTAACAATGAGCAGTTCTTC. Translated: CASSPGTSGFNNEQFF.

The V gene is TRBV15, the J gene TRBJ1-5; D is unclear. The CDR3 sequence is 16 residues long. From germline, CDR1 is LNHNV and CDR2 YYDKDF (reference sequence). V was trimmed by 0 bases and J by 4 bases, leaving 13 bases between them. The CDR3 reads CATSRDWNRGNQPQHF. CDR3 DNA: TGTGCCACCAGCAGAGATTGGAATAGAGGGAATCAGCCCCAGCATTTT. Full variable domain (remainder filled in from reference TRBV15 and TRBJ1-5): DAMVIQNPRYQVTQFGKPVTLSCSQTLNHNVMYWYQQKSSQAPKLLFHYYDKDFNNEADTPDNFQSRRPNTSFCFLDIRSPGLGDTAMYLCATSRDWNRGNQPQHFGDGTRLSIL.

The V call is TRBV7-2, the J call TRBJ1-1; D may be TRBD1 (6 bases). CDR3 length: 14 residues. Per germline, CDR1 SGHTA and CDR2 FQGNSA. Trimming removed 2 bases at V and 3 bases at J, with 10 bases between. This chain's CDR3 is CASSLQAGDTEAFF. The CDR3 DNA sequence: TGTGCCAGCAGCTTACAGGCAGGGGACACTGAAGCTTTCTTT.

This rearrangement joins TRBV28 to TRBJ2-2; 10 bases match TRBD2. The CDR3 is 15 amino acids. Germline V gives CDR1 MDHEN, CDR2 SYDVKM. V lost 4 bases, J lost 5 bases, and 4 bases stayed unmatched. DNA for the CDR3: TGTGCCAGCAGTTCCAGCGGGAGGGCGACCGGGGAGCTGTTTTTT. Protein: CASSSSGRATGELFF.

This rearrangement joins TRBV6-1 to TRBJ2-7; D remains ambiguous. V lost 2 bases and J lost 3, with 2 bases in between. Germline values: CDR1 MNHNS, CDR2 SASEGT. This CDR3 has 11 amino acids. The CDR3 spells CASSELYEQYF. In DNA form, the CDR3 reads TGTGCCAGCAGTGAACTCTACGAGCAGTACTTC.

The chain employs TRBV28 and TRBJ2-3, with TRBD2 matching over 12 bases. The trim removed 5 bases at V and 6 bases at J, leaving 6 bases unmatched. The CDR3 length is 15 residues. Germline CDR1 MDHEN, CDR2 SYDVKM. In nucleotides, the CDR3 is TGTGCCAGCAGTAGACTAGCGGGAGAGTTTGATACGCAGTATTTT. This codes for CASSRLAGEFDTQYF.

The chain uses TRBV6-6 and TRBJ2-5, with 12 bases fitting TRBD2. CDR1 and CDR2 (germline): MNHNY, SVGAGI (reference sequence). Trimming cost V 3 bases and J 5 bases; bases outside gene matches: 4. The CDR3 is made up of 15 amino acids. The CDR3 loop is CASSYRLAGDETQYF. The CDR3 DNA reads as TGTGCCAGCAGTTATCGACTAGCGGGAGACGAGACCCAGTACTTC.

The genes are TRBV18 and TRBJ1-2; D is unclear. Trimming stripped 2 bases from V and 3 bases from J, with 7 bases between. The CDR3 has 13 amino acids. Germline values: CDR1 KGHSH, CDR2 LQKENI. CDR3 protein: CASSPNSDYGYTF. DNA for the CDR3: TGTGCCAGCTCACCAAACAGCGACTATGGCTACACCTTC.

This rearrangement joins TRBV4-1 to TRBJ1-2; no reliable D call. Germline V gene data show CDR1 as MGHRA and CDR2 as YSYEKL. Deletions cut 4 bases from V and 4 bases from J, with 16 bases between. The CDR3 totals 15 residues. In DNA, the CDR3 is TGCGCCAGCAGCCGAATCTACTCCCACAGCTATGGCTACACCTTC. Protein sequence: CASSRIYSHSYGYTF.

This clone appeared once. The rearrangement uses TRBV2 and TRBJ2-5, with D perhaps matching TRBD1 (6 bases). The CDR3 loop spans 13 amino acids. Trimming left V 7 bases short and J 5 bases short, with 14 bases between. Germline V gene data show CDR1 as SNHLY and CDR2 as FYNNEI. In DNA form, the CDR3 reads TGTGCCAGCAACTGGGGGCTGCAGGAGACCCAGTACTTC. Its translation is CASNWGLQETQYF.

V gene TRBV9 combines with J gene TRBJ2-5, with 15 bases identical to TRBD2. V shed 5 bases, J shed 7 bases, and the junction held 9 bases outside the gene matches. The CDR3 runs 16 residues. The germline CDR1 and CDR2 sequences are SGDLS and YYNGEE. The CDR3 reads CASSQGLAGGSGTQYF. CDR3 DNA: TGTGCCAGCAGTCAAGGACTAGCGGGAGGGTCGGGGACCCAGTACTTC.

The gene calls are TRBV5-8 and TRBJ1-2; D call uncertain. V lost 6 bases to trimming and J lost 2 bases, with 14 bases between them. CDR3 length: 14 amino acids. Germline values: CDR1 SGHTS, CDR2 YDEGEE. CDR3 residues: CASIRRPLNYGYTF. DNA of the CDR3: TGTGCCAGCATCCGCAGACCCCTAAACTATGGCTACACCTTC.

This clone was detected a few times. CDR3 residues: CASRPGLRAGEAFF. The CDR3 DNA follows: TGTGCCAGCAGGCCGGGACTACGGGCTGGTGAAGCTTTCTTT. J is TRBJ1-1 and V is TRBV6-5; D possibly corresponds to TRBD1 (5 bases). Looked up from germline, CDR1 is MNHEY and CDR2 is SVGAGI. V lost 6 bases, J lost 7 bases, and 18 bases lay in between. This CDR3 has 14 residues.

This clone has just a few counts. The chain has TRBV5-1 and TRBJ2-7, with 7 bases matching TRBD1. Germline assignment: CDR1 SGHRS and CDR2 YFSETQ. With V trimmed by 4 bases and J by 1 base, 5 bases remained unmatched. This CDR3 spans 14 amino acids. For the CDR3, the DNA is TGCGCCAGCAGCCCCCCGGGACAGTCCTACGAGCAGTACTTC. As protein: CASSPPGQSYEQYF.

The chain employs TRBV19 and TRBJ2-7; TRBD2 aligns across 11 bases. CDR3 length equals 12 residues. From germline, CDR1 is LNHDA and CDR2 SQIVND (reference sequence). Unmatched junction bases numbered 1, after V lost 5 bases and J lost 7 bases. The CDR3 nucleotides are TGTGCCAGTAGTCCTAGCGGGAGGGAGCAGTACTTC. Amino acids: CASSPSGREQYF.

This chain uses TRBV18 with TRBJ2-1; 7 positions agree with TRBD2. After removal of 2 bases from V and 5 bases from J, the junction contained 6 bases not matched to a gene. Germline V gives CDR1 KGHSH, CDR2 LQKENI. The CDR3 length is 15 residues. CDR3 residues: CASSPSAGTNNEQFF. For the CDR3, the DNA is TGTGCCAGCTCACCAAGTGCCGGGACTAACAATGAGCAGTTCTTC.

The chain is built from TRBV19 and TRBJ1-1; D possibly corresponds to TRBD1 (5 bases). Trimming removed 7 bases from V and 4 bases from J, with 22 bases in between. Germline values: CDR1 LNHDA, CDR2 SQIVND (reference sequence). This CDR3 region has 16 residues. The CDR3 coding sequence is TGTGCCAGTAACAAACCCTTCTTCGACAGTTCCACTGAAGCTTTCTTT. Translating gives CASNKPFFDSSTEAFF.

The rearrangement links TRBV4-3 to TRBJ2-1; D could derive from TRBD1 or TRBD2 (5 bases each). V was shortened by 1 base and J by 8 bases, with 18 bases between the two germline ends. CDR1 is LGHNA and CDR2 is YSLEER in the germline V gene. CDR3 length equals 16 residues. CDR3 in DNA: TGCGCCAGCAGCCAAGGTTCCCGTGGTTGGGACGATGAGCAGTTCTTC. This gives the protein CASSQGSRGWDDEQFF.

This sequence joins TRBV21-1 and TRBJ1-1. TRBV21-1 is designated a pseudogene. This CDR3 has 14 amino acids. CDR3 nucleotide sequence: TGTGCCAGCACCAGCGAGTGGATGCACACTGAAGCTTTCTTT. It translates to CASTSEWMHTEAFF.

The chain employs TRBV7-9 and TRBJ2-4; 9 bases fit TRBD1. V shed 6 bases and J 6 bases; nucleotides not matched to a gene: 12. This CDR3 has 16 residues. From germline, CDR1 is SEHNR and CDR2 FQNEAQ (reference sequence). CDR3 DNA: TGTGCCAGCAGTACCTACTACCCGGACAGGGGAAACATTCAGTACTTC. Protein: CASSTYYPDRGNIQYF. The entire variable domain, with the rest obtained from reference TRBV7-9 and TRBJ2-4, is as follows: DTGVSQNPRHKITKRGQNVTFRCDPISEHNRLYWYRQTLGQGPEFLTYFQNEAQLEKSRLLSDRFSAERPKGSFSTLEIQRTEQGDSAMYLCASSTYYPDRGNIQYFGAGTRLSVL.

V and J are TRBV28 and TRBJ2-1; 8 bases agree with TRBD1. Germline lookup yields CDR1 MDHEN and CDR2 SYDVKM. V shed 4 bases, J shed 4 bases, and the junction held 3 bases outside the gene matches. This CDR3 is built from 14 residues. The CDR3 reads CASSYGTGYNEQFF. The CDR3 nucleotides read TGTGCCAGCAGTTACGGGACAGGTTACAATGAGCAGTTCTTC.

The genes are TRBV7-9 and TRBJ2-1; D might be TRBD2 (6 bases). The CDR3 length is 16 residues. The germline gives CDR1 SEHNR, CDR2 FQNEAQ (reference sequence). Trimming removed 5 bases at V and 4 bases at J, with 18 bases between. This chain's CDR3 is CASSSIRAGLYNEQFF. Here the CDR3 DNA reads TGTGCCAGCAGCAGTATTCGGGCAGGACTATACAATGAGCAGTTCTTC.

This chain links TRBV4-3 with TRBJ2-3; 7 bases agree with TRBD2. Trimming removed 4 bases from V and 0 bases from J; junction bases left unmatched: 4. Per germline, CDR1 LGHNA and CDR2 YSLEER. The CDR3 is 15 residues long. CDR3 amino acids: CASSLTGLSTDTQYF. The CDR3 DNA reads as TGCGCCAGCAGCCTGACGGGACTAAGCACAGATACGCAGTATTTT.

The chain links TRBV5-4 to TRBJ1-5; D not resolved. V shed 2 bases and J shed 6 bases, with 12 bases lying between them. From germline, CDR1 is SGHNT and CDR2 YYREEE (reference sequence). The CDR3 is 14 amino acids. The CDR3 coding sequence is TGTGCCAGCAGCTTAAAAGGGTCGGGTCAGCCCCAGCATTTT. Its protein is CASSLKGSGQPQHF. Full variable domain (missing parts from reference TRBV5-4 and TRBJ1-5): ETGVTQSPTHLIKTRGQQVTLRCSSQSGHNTVSWYQQALGQGPQFIFQYYREEENGRGNFPPRFSGLQFPNYSSELNVNALELDDSALYLCASSLKGSGQPQHFGDGTRLSIL.

The rearrangement links TRBV6-4 to TRBJ2-1; 9 positions match TRBD2. The germline CDR1 and CDR2 sequences are MRHNA and SNTAGT. The junction had 3 bases not matched to a gene; V was cut back by 4 bases and J by 2 bases. This CDR3 spans 15 amino acids. CDR3 bases: TGTGCCAGCAGTGGTCTAGCGGGAACCTACAATGAGCAGTTCTTC. As protein: CASSGLAGTYNEQFF.